This T cell receptor (beta chain) was observed in a study of cytomegalovirus exposure and HLA in healthy donors. Across the study: An earlier analysis found some 100 million unique TCR beta sequences from about 190 million T cells. Within the Caucasian-associated ancestry cluster were about 81% of the roughly 400 genotyped donors.

Points from the study as a whole: When a later analysis was performed, an Asian-associated ancestry cluster reportedly had fewer N-insertions than the roughly 690-donor mean.

The PCR had 60 Vbeta and 13 Jbeta primers. Sequenced by immunoSEQ multiplex PCR; TCRdb stores in-frame clones only, minus some. This sample has approximately 180,000 clones, with about 13% found just once. This clone has only a few counts. Its antigen is not known. The CDR3 is made up of 15 amino acids. Germline-derived CDR1 and CDR2 are SGHNT and YYREEE (reference sequence). Trimming pared 5 bases from V and 0 bases from J, leaving 12 bases between. This sequence joins TRBV5-4 and TRBJ1-5; a weak D match, TRBD1 (6 bases). Sequencing was done on a sample of PBMCs. The receptor's source is a man between 45 and 60 years old in good health and CMV-seropositive. The CDR3 DNA reads TGTGCCAGCAGTTGGGGGGGCACTAGCAATCAGCCCCAGCATTTT. This translates into CASSWGGTSNQPQHF. Full variable domain (outside the CDR3, taken from reference TRBV5-4 and TRBJ1-5): ETGVTQSPTHLIKTRGQQVTLRCSSQSGHNTVSWYQQALGQGPQFIFQYYREEENGRGNFPPRFSGLQFPNYSSELNVNALELDDSALYLCASSWGGTSNQPQHFGDGTRLSIL.